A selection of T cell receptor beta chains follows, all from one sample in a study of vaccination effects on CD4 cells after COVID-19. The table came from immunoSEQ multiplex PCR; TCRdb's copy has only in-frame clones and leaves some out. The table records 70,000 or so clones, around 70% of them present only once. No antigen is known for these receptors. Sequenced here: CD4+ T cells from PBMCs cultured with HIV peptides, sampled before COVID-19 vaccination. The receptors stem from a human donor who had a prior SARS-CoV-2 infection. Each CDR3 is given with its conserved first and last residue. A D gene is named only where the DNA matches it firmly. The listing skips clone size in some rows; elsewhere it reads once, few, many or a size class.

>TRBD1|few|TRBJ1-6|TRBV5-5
TGTGCCAGCAGCCCGGGACAGGGGGCGTATTCACCCCTCCACTTT
CASSPGQGAYSPLHF
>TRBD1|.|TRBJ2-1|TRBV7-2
TGTGCCAGCAGGGTCGGACAGGGGTCACCAGAGCAGTTCTTC
CASRVGQGSPEQFF
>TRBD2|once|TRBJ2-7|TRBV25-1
TGTGCCAGCAGTGAGGGAGGGCGGACCTACGAGCAGTACTTC
CASSEGGRTYEQYF
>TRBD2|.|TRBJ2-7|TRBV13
TGTGCCAGCAGCTTAGGCCTGGGACTAGCGGGGGGAGTCTACGAGCAGTACTTC
CASSLGLGLAGGVYEQYF
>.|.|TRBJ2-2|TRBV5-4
TGTGCCAGCGGCTTCCCCTCGGGAGAATCAACCGGGGAGCTGTTTTTT
CASGFPSGESTGELFF
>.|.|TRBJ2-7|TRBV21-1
TGTGCCAGCAGCAAAGCGGGGGACAGGGAATATTACGAGCAGTACTTC
CASSKAGDREYYEQYF
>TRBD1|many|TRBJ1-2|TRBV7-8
TGTGCCAGCAGCCCCTGGGACAGGGAGAGCTATGGCTACACCTTC
CASSPWDRESYGYTF
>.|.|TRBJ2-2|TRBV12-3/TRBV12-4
TGTGCCAGCAGTTTAACAGGTCACGGGGAGCTGTTTTTT
CASSLTGHGELFF
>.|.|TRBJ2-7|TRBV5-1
TGCGCCAGCAACTCTGTCCCCACCGGGGGTTCCTACGAGCAGTACTTC
CASNSVPTGGSYEQYF
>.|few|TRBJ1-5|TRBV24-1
TGTGCCACCAGTGAATGCCGACTGAGCTACAATCAGCCCCAGCATTTT
CATSECRLSYNQPQHF
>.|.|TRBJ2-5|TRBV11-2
TGTGCCAGCAGCTTAGAAGGGATTTGGAAGACCCAGTACTTC
CASSLEGIWKTQYF
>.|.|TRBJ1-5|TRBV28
TGTGCCAGCAGCTTGTTCGGACCGAACTATAGCAATCAGCCCCAGCATTTT
CASSLFGPNYSNQPQHF
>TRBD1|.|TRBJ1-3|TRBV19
TGTGCCAGTAGCAAATTTACAGGGGCCGGAAACACCATATATTTT
CASSKFTGAGNTIYF
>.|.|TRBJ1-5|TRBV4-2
TGTGCCAGCAACCTGAGGAAGGGCAATCAGCCCCAGCATTTT
CASNLRKGNQPQHF
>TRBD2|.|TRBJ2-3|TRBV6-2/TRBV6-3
TGTGCCAGCAGCTCCGAACTAGCGGGAGGGGGAACAGATACGCAGTATTTT
CASSSELAGGGTDTQYF
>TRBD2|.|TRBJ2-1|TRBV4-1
TGCGCCAGCAGCCAAACCGGGACTAGCGGGAGGACATATGAGCAGTTCTTC
CASSQTGTSGRTYEQFF
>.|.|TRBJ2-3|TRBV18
TGTGCCAGCTCCCCAACCCGTGCTGGCGGGACTAGCACAGATACGCAGTATTTT
CASSPTRAGGTSTDTQYF
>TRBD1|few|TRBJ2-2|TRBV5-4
TGTGCCAGCAGCCAGGGGGCGGACACCGGGGAGCTGTTTTTT
CASSQGADTGELFF
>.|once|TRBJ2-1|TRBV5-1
TGCGCCAGCAGCCTGGAGGGGGGGTTCTACAATGAGCAGTTCTTC
CASSLEGGFYNEQFF
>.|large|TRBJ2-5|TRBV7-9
TGTGCCAGCAGCTCGCAAAACGACAGGACCCAGTACTTC
CASSSQNDRTQYF
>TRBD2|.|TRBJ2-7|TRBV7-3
TGTGCCAGCAGCAAGGACCGGGAGGCCGAGCAGTACTTC
CASSKDREAEQYF
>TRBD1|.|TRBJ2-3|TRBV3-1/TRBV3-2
TGTGCCAGCAGCAACCGGGACAGGGGATCGGGAGATACGCAGTATTTT
CASSNRDRGSGDTQYF
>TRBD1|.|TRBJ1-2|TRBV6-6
TGTGCCAGCAGTTCGGGACAGGGGGAACCTAACTATGGCTACACCTTC
CASSSGQGEPNYGYTF
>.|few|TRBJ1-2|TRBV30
TGTGCCTGGAGTGAGTTCGGAGGCTACACCTTC
CAWSEFGGYTF
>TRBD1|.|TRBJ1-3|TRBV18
TGTGCCAGCTCACCTGGGACAGTTTCTGGAAACACCATATATTTT
CASSPGTVSGNTIYF
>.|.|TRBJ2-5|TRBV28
TGTGCCAGCAGTCTCCCCGGTGGGGAGACCCAGTACTTC
CASSLPGGETQYF
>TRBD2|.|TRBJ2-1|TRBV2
TGTGCCACGCTAGCGGGGGCCAACTACAATGAGCAGTTCTTC
CATLAGANYNEQFF
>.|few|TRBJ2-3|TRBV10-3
TGTGCCATCAGTACCTCCCCCTCGAGGGGCCCAGATACGCAGTATTTT
CAISTSPSRGPDTQYF
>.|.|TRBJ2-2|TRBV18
TGTGCCAGCTCACGCACTAGTGCAGACACCGGGGAGCTGTTTTTT
CASSRTSADTGELFF
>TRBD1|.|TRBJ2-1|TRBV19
TGTGCCAGTAGTTCCGGGACAGGGGTATTGTATGAGCAGTTCTTC
CASSSGTGVLYEQFF
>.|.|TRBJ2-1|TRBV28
TGTGCCAGCAAGGGGCAGGCTTGGAATGAGCAGTTCTTC
CASKGQAWNEQFF
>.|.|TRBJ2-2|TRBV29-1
TGCAGCGTTACAGGGTCGGCGGGGTCCGGGGAGCTGTTTTTT
CSVTGSAGSGELFF
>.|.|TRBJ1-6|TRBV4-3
TGCGCCAGCAGCCAAGATCTTTCAACAACCTCTCACTTT
CASSQDLSTTSHF
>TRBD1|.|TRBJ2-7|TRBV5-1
TGCGCCAGCAGCCAAGGGACAGGGGCCGCATTGGAGCAGTACTTC
CASSQGTGAALEQYF
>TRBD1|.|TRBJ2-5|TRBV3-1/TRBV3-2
TGTGCCAGCAGCCCCCCGGGACAGGGTCGAGAGACCCAGTACTTC
CASSPPGQGRETQYF
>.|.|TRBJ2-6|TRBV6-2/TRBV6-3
TGTGCCAGCAGTTCTACCGGGACTCAGTTTCCGGCTGGGGCCAACGTCCTGACTTTC
CASSSTGTQFPAGANVLTF
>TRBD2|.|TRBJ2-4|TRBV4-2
TGTGCCAGCAGCCAAGAGACTAGCGGGAGGGCAAACATTCAGTACTTC
CASSQETSGRANIQYF
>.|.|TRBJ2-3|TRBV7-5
TGTGCCAGAAGCTTAGCCGGGACAGGGAGGTCAGATACGCAGTATTTT
CARSLAGTGRSDTQYF
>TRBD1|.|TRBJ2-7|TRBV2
TGTGCCAGCAGCACGGGACAGGGAGGGGTGGAGCAGTACTTC
CASSTGQGGVEQYF
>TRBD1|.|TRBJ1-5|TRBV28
TGTGCCAGCAGTTCTCGACAGGGAGGTTTCGGCAATCAGCCCCAGCATTTT
CASSSRQGGFGNQPQHF
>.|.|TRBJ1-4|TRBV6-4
TGTGCCAGCGCCATGACGACGTCAACTAATGAAAAACTGTTTTTT
CASAMTTSTNEKLFF
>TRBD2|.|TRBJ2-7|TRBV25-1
TGTGCCAGCATGGACGGGGGAGGGCCTCCTTACGAGCAGTACTTC
CASMDGGGPPYEQYF
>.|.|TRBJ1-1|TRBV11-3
TGTGCCAGCAGCCGCCAAGGTTCGTGGGGAGAAATGAACACTGAAGCTTTCTTT
CASSRQGSWGEMNTEAFF
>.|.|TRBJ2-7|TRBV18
TGTGCCAGCTCACCAGGGAATAGTTGGGGTGACGAGCAGTACTTC
CASSPGNSWGDEQYF
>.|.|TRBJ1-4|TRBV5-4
TGTGCCAGCAGCCGAGCGCCAGGGTCCGATGAAAAACTGTTTTTT
CASSRAPGSDEKLFF
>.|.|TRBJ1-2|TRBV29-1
TGCAGCGTGGGACTTACTAACTATGGCTACACCTTC
CSVGLTNYGYTF
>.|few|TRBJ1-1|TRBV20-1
TGCAGTGCTAGTAATTTGTTGATAAACCCGAACACTGAAGCTTTCTTT
CSASNLLINPNTEAFF
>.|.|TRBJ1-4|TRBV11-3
TGTGCCAGCAGCGCGGGGCCGGAGGGAAAACTGTTTTTT
CASSAGPEGKLFF
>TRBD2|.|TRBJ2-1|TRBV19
TGTGCCAGTAGTCCGGGACTAGCGGTATACAATGAGCAGTTCTTC
CASSPGLAVYNEQFF
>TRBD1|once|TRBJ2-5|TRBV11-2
TGTGCCAGCAGCCCGACAGGGTGGGTAGAGACCCAGTACTTC
CASSPTGWVETQYF
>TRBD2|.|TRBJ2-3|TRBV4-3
TGCGCCAGCAGCCAAGATTCTTGGACTAGCAGAGATACGCAGTATTTT
CASSQDSWTSRDTQYF
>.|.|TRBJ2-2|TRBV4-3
TGCGCCAGCAGCCAAGAGTACTTCGTAGGGACCGGGGAGCTGTTTTTT
CASSQEYFVGTGELFF
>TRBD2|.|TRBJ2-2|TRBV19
TGTGCCAGTAGTATTAGTACCCGACTAGCGGCGTGGGAGCTGTTTTTT
CASSISTRLAAWELFF
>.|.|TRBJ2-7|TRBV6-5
TGTGCCGTTCAGGGTAACTACCAAACCTACGAGCAGTACTTC
CAVQGNYQTYEQYF
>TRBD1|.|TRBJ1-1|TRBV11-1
TGTGCCAGCAGCGGCGACAGGGGGAAAGCTTTCTTT
CASSGDRGKAFF